These T cell receptor beta chains were read from a single sample in a study of early T cells in non-severe SARS-CoV-2 infection. Via MiXCR, TCRdb re-called the 5' RACE reads, giving one row per CDR3 protein. The sample yields 88,000 or so distinct CDR3 sequences, more than 13% seen once. Sequenced input: whole blood. Receptors originate from an adult who was a healthcare worker with PCR-confirmed SARS-CoV-2 infection or an uninfected control (not recorded which). The CDR3 runs from the conserved cysteine through the conserved F or W. Fields, in order: D gene, clone size, J gene, CDR3 length, V gene, CDR3 DNA, CDR3 protein. The D gene is left open where the match is weak. Clone size is shown for a subset of rows, as once, few, many or a class of expanded clone.

d_gene: TRBD1
abundance: -
j_gene: TRBJ2-1
len: 15
v_gene: TRBV4-2
CDR3nt: TGTGCCAGCAGCCAACCGGGACAGGGTAGCAATGAGCAGTTCTTC
CDR3aa: CASSQPGQGSNEQFF

d_gene: -
abundance: -
j_gene: TRBJ1-5
len: 15
v_gene: TRBV15
CDR3nt: TGTGCCACCAGCAGAGATCCTGGTAGCAATCAGCCCCAGCATTTT
CDR3aa: CATSRDPGSNQPQHF

d_gene: -
abundance: -
j_gene: TRBJ2-7
len: 12
v_gene: TRBV20-1
CDR3nt: TGCAGTGCTAGTAGGAGCTCCTACGAGCAGTACTTC
CDR3aa: CSASRSSYEQYF

d_gene: TRBD2
abundance: few
j_gene: TRBJ2-3
len: 16
v_gene: TRBV7-6
CDR3nt: TGTGCCAGCAGCTTAAACCCTAGCGGGAGTTCGGATACGCAGTATTTT
CDR3aa: CASSLNPSGSSDTQYF

d_gene: -
abundance: -
j_gene: TRBJ2-3
len: 13
v_gene: TRBV30
CDR3nt: TGTGCCTGGGACAGAGCCTCGGGAGATACGCAGTATTTT
CDR3aa: CAWDRASGDTQYF

d_gene: -
abundance: few
j_gene: TRBJ2-7
len: 15
v_gene: TRBV10-3
CDR3nt: TGTGCCATCAGTGAGTCGCCCAACCCCACAGACGAGCAGTACTTC
CDR3aa: CAISESPNPTDEQYF

d_gene: TRBD1
abundance: many
j_gene: TRBJ2-1
len: 14
v_gene: TRBV6-5
CDR3nt: TGTGCCAGCAGTATGGGACAGGCCTACAATGAGCAGTTCTTC
CDR3aa: CASSMGQAYNEQFF

d_gene: TRBD1
abundance: many
j_gene: TRBJ1-6
len: 16
v_gene: TRBV7-2
CDR3nt: TGTGCCAGCAGCTTAGGGGGGGACAGGTATAATTCACCCCTCCACTTT
CDR3aa: CASSLGGDRYNSPLHF

d_gene: TRBD2
abundance: few
j_gene: TRBJ2-2
len: 15
v_gene: TRBV6-2/TRBV6-3
CDR3nt: TGTGCCGGAGGGGGAGCGGGAGGTAACACCGGGGAGCTGTTTTTT
CDR3aa: CAGGGAGGNTGELFF

d_gene: -
abundance: many
j_gene: TRBJ2-7
len: 14
v_gene: TRBV12-3/TRBV12-4
CDR3nt: TGTGCCAGCAGCCCGGCAGCGGTTCCCTACGAGCAGTACTTC
CDR3aa: CASSPAAVPYEQYF

d_gene: TRBD2
abundance: few
j_gene: TRBJ2-1
len: 14
v_gene: TRBV28
CDR3nt: TGTGCCAGCAAAATCACTAGCGGGCAGAATGAGCAGTTCTTC
CDR3aa: CASKITSGQNEQFF